This TCR beta chain was captured in a study of cytomegalovirus exposure and HLA in healthy donors. The PCR employed 60 Vbeta primers together with 13 Jbeta primers. Sequencing was performed with immunoSEQ multiplex PCR; in TCRdb, only in-frame clones are kept and a portion is missing. The top ten clones hold 1.1% of a sample with roughly 80,000 clones, 80% of them seen once. The CDR3 is 15 residues long. Germline assignment: CDR1 LGHNA and CDR2 YNFKEQ. The V and J ends lost 1 base and 5 bases, in that order; junction bases with no gene match: 5. The sequence derives from a male donor in good health and CMV-seronegative. The chain links TRBV4-2 to TRBJ2-3; 8 bases line up with TRBD2. The material sequenced was PBMCs. CDR3 residues: CASSQVRGGEDTQYF. Here the CDR3 DNA reads TGTGCCAGCAGCCAAGTACGGGGGGGGGAAGATACGCAGTATTTT.